A selection of T cell receptor beta chains follows, all from one sample in a study of T cell repertoires in cytomegalovirus infection. These receptors' targets are unknown. TCRdb re-called the reads through MiXCR, storing one row per CDR3 protein. The top ten clones hold around 15% of a sample with hundreds of thousands of distinct CDR3 sequences, less than 35% of them seen once. This sample comprised cultured CD8+ T cells from PBMCs, obtained from culture after CMV antigen stimulation. Receptor source: a human donor in good health (CMV status not recorded). Some clones in this sample may be carry-over from other donors' samples. The CDR3 runs from the conserved cysteine through the conserved F or W. The D gene is left open where the match is weak. Clone size is shown for a subset of rows, as once, few, many or a class of expanded clone.

D: -; V: TRBV6-5; J: TRBJ2-2; size: -; CDR3: CASSYSVLTFLTGELFF; DNA: TGTGCCAGCAGTTACTCCGTTTTAACATTCCTGACCGGGGAGCTGTTTTTT
D: -; V: TRBV7-9; J: TRBJ2-3; size: -; CDR3: CASSARGRGEIDTQYF; DNA: TGTGCCAGCAGCGCCCGGGGTAGGGGAGAGATAGATACGCAGTATTTT
D: TRBD2; V: TRBV27; J: TRBJ2-1; size: few; CDR3: CASSPLTWRGGPNEQFF; DNA: TGTGCCAGCAGCCCCCTTACGTGGCGGGGGGGGCCCAATGAGCAGTTCTTC
D: -; V: TRBV6-1; J: TRBJ1-2; size: -; CDR3: CASSEVKAWGYTF; DNA: TGTGCCAGCAGTGAAGTAAAGGCTTGGGGCTACACCTTC
D: TRBD1; V: TRBV6-1; J: TRBJ2-1; size: many; CDR3: CASRDRQGMNGYEQFF; DNA: TGTGCCAGCAGGGATAGACAGGGAATGAATGGCTATGAGCAGTTCTTC
D: -; V: TRBV4-1; J: TRBJ1-1; size: once; CDR3: CASRGGSPLTEAFF; DNA: TGCGCCAGCCGGGGGGGGTCCCCCCTCACTGAAGCTTTCTTT
D: -; V: TRBV6-8; J: TRBJ2-1; size: -; CDR3: CASSYSIPRSNNEQFF; DNA: TGTGCCAGCAGTTACTCTATTCCCAGAAGTAACAATGAGCAGTTCTTC
D: -; V: TRBV4-1; J: TRBJ2-1; size: -; CDR3: CASSQGQGSDEQFF; DNA: TGCGCCAGCAGCCAAGGGCAGGGATCGGATGAGCAGTTCTTC
D: TRBD2; V: TRBV12-3/TRBV12-4; J: TRBJ2-5; size: many; CDR3: CASSFSLGGRETQYF; DNA: TGTGCCAGCAGTTTCTCATTGGGGGGGAGAGAGACCCAGTACTTC
D: -; V: TRBV29-1; J: TRBJ2-1; size: -; CDR3: CTAGRVGNEQFF; DNA: TGCACCGCTGGAAGGGTGGGCAATGAGCAGTTCTTC
D: -; V: TRBV28; J: TRBJ1-5; size: -; CDR3: CASSRRDGNQPQHF; DNA: TGTGCCAGCAGTCGAAGGGACGGCAATCAGCCCCAGCATTTT
D: -; V: TRBV6-5; J: TRBJ1-1; size: -; CDR3: CASSYSPGRGGTEAFF; DNA: TGTGCCAGCAGTTATTCGCCCGGCAGGGGAGGGACTGAAGCTTTCTTT
D: -; V: TRBV10-2; J: TRBJ1-3; size: few; CDR3: CASSDWNTIYF; DNA: TGCGCCAGCAGTGATTGGAACACCATATATTTT
D: TRBD2; V: TRBV12-3/TRBV12-4; J: TRBJ2-3; size: many; CDR3: CASSGLAGGSTDTQYF; DNA: TGTGCCAGCAGCGGACTAGCGGGGGGAAGCACAGATACGCAGTATTTT
D: TRBD1; V: TRBV5-6; J: TRBJ1-5; size: -; CDR3: CASSIFTDRVLHF; DNA: TGTGCCAGCAGCATCTTTACGGACAGGGTTTTGCATTTT
D: TRBD1; V: TRBV7-2; J: TRBJ1-2; size: many; CDR3: CASSLGGQGANYGYTF; DNA: TGTGCCAGCAGCTTAGGGGGACAGGGGGCGAACTATGGCTACACCTTC
D: TRBD1; V: TRBV10-3; J: TRBJ1-2; size: -; CDR3: CAISERIQGGYGYTF; DNA: TGTGCCATCAGTGAAAGGATACAGGGGGGCTATGGCTACACCTTC
D: -; V: TRBV18; J: TRBJ2-5; size: once; CDR3: CASSPLLSETQYF; DNA: TGTGCCAGCTCACCATTATTATCAGAGACCCAGTACTTC
D: TRBD1; V: TRBV6-5; J: TRBJ2-6; size: few; CDR3: CASSYSGQPHHSGANVLTF; DNA: TGTGCCAGCAGTTACTCGGGACAGCCACACCACTCTGGGGCCAACGTCCTGACTTTC
D: -; V: TRBV6-1; J: TRBJ1-6; size: -; CDR3: CASNGGSYNSPLHF; DNA: TGTGCCAGCAATGGGGGCTCCTATAATTCACCCCTCCACTTT
D: -; V: TRBV7-8; J: TRBJ2-1; size: -; CDR3: CASSATGFGTYNEQFF; DNA: TGTGCCAGCAGCGCAACAGGTTTCGGGACCTACAATGAGCAGTTCTTC
D: TRBD1; V: TRBV15; J: TRBJ1-4; size: -; CDR3: CATSRLQGKGLNEKLFF; DNA: TGTGCCACCAGCAGGTTACAGGGGAAGGGGCTTAATGAAAAACTGTTTTTT
D: TRBD1; V: TRBV12-3/TRBV12-4; J: TRBJ1-4; size: -; CDR3: CASSPPKGAFNEKLFF; DNA: TGTGCCAGCAGTCCCCCCAAGGGGGCGTTTAATGAAAAACTGTTTTTT
D: -; V: TRBV29-1; J: TRBJ1-1; size: once; CDR3: CSVPSAGTRAFF; DNA: TGCAGCGTTCCATCTGCCGGGACTAGGGCTTTCTTT
D: TRBD1; V: TRBV5-6; J: TRBJ1-2; size: -; CDR3: CASSYGTGHYGYTF; DNA: TGTGCCAGCAGCTACGGGACAGGACACTATGGCTACACCTTC
D: -; V: TRBV11-1; J: TRBJ2-1; size: few; CDR3: CASSLVWPDNEQFF; DNA: TGTGCCAGCAGCTTAGTGTGGCCAGACAATGAGCAGTTCTTC
D: -; V: TRBV19; J: TRBJ2-3; size: -; CDR3: CASSISGRSTDTQYF; DNA: TGTGCCAGTAGTATATCGGGCCGTAGCACAGATACGCAGTATTTT
D: TRBD1; V: TRBV7-8; J: TRBJ1-6; size: many; CDR3: CASRVGGRGNSPLHF; DNA: TGTGCCAGCAGGGTTGGAGGCAGGGGGAATTCACCCCTCCACTTT
D: -; V: TRBV19; J: TRBJ1-5; size: -; CDR3: CASSIGVLMNQPQHF; DNA: TGTGCCAGTAGTATAGGCGTACTAATGAATCAGCCCCAGCATTTT
D: -; V: TRBV7-6; J: TRBJ1-4; size: many; CDR3: CASISGAAGEEKLFF; DNA: TGTGCCAGCATCTCCGGGGCGGCAGGGGAGGAAAAACTGTTTTTT
D: -; V: TRBV7-8; J: TRBJ1-3; size: few; CDR3: CASSLVEGESGNTIYF; DNA: TGTGCCAGCAGCTTAGTTGAAGGGGAATCTGGAAACACCATATATTTT
D: -; V: TRBV5-8; J: TRBJ2-3; size: once; CDR3: CASSFGVQDTQYF; DNA: TGTGCCAGCAGCTTTGGGGTGCAAGATACGCAGTATTTT
D: -; V: TRBV12-3/TRBV12-4; J: TRBJ1-4; size: -; CDR3: CASTNRPREKLFF; DNA: TGTGCCAGCACAAACAGGCCTAGAGAAAAACTGTTTTTT
D: -; V: TRBV6-5; J: TRBJ1-1; size: -; CDR3: CASSPGHSEAFF; DNA: TGTGCCAGCAGTCCGGGACATTCTGAAGCTTTCTTT
D: -; V: TRBV7-2; J: TRBJ2-5; size: many; CDR3: CASSSPMYQETQYF; DNA: TGTGCCAGCAGCTCCCCAATGTACCAAGAGACCCAGTACTTC
D: -; V: TRBV6-1; J: TRBJ2-5; size: few; CDR3: CASSETPTGSKETQYF; DNA: TGTGCCAGCAGTGAAACACCGACAGGTTCGAAAGAGACCCAGTACTTC
D: TRBD2; V: TRBV4-1; J: TRBJ2-1; size: -; CDR3: CASSQASTSGGNEQFF; DNA: TGTGCCAGCAGCCAAGCGAGCACTAGCGGGGGTAATGAGCAGTTCTTC
D: TRBD1; V: TRBV6-1; J: TRBJ2-7; size: -; CDR3: CASSETRTGGRAYEQYF; DNA: TGTGCCAGCAGTGAAACAAGGACAGGGGGCCGGGCCTACGAGCAGTACTTC
D: -; V: TRBV7-9; J: TRBJ1-4; size: -; CDR3: CASRDPGGINEKLFF; DNA: TGTGCCAGCAGGGACCCGGGAGGGATTAATGAAAAACTGTTTTTT
D: TRBD1; V: TRBV4-1; J: TRBJ1-5; size: -; CDR3: CASSQDSGGGGSNQPQHF; DNA: TGCGCCAGCAGCCAAGATTCAGGGGGGGGGGGCAGCAATCAGCCCCAGCATTTT
D: -; V: TRBV27; J: TRBJ2-5; size: -; CDR3: CASNPGTTQQETQYF; DNA: TGTGCCAGCAACCCTGGGACAACACAACAAGAGACCCAGTACTTC
D: TRBD2; V: TRBV19; J: TRBJ2-1; size: -; CDR3: CASSITSGANEQFF; DNA: TGTGCCAGTAGTATAACTAGCGGGGCCAATGAGCAGTTCTTC
D: -; V: TRBV2; J: TRBJ2-7; size: -; CDR3: CASSDWDSYEQYF; DNA: TGTGCCAGCAGTGACTGGGACTCCTACGAGCAGTACTTC
D: -; V: TRBV29-1; J: TRBJ1-2; size: -; CDR3: CSEGTEGYTF; DNA: TGCAGCGAAGGAACGGAGGGCTACACCTTC
D: -; V: TRBV7-9; J: TRBJ2-5; size: -; CDR3: CASSLAGSPWETLYF; DNA: TGTGCCAGCAGCTTAGCAGGGTCCCCTTGGGAGACCCTGTACTTC
D: -; V: TRBV12-3/TRBV12-4; J: TRBJ2-1; size: -; CDR3: CASRGAGGPWDEQFF; DNA: TGTGCTAGCAGGGGGGCGGGGGGCCCTTGGGATGAGCAGTTCTTC
D: TRBD1; V: TRBV27; J: TRBJ2-1; size: -; CDR3: CASSFPGQFDNEQFF; DNA: TGTGCCAGCAGTTTTCCGGGACAGTTCGACAATGAGCAGTTCTTC
D: TRBD2; V: TRBV20-1; J: TRBJ2-3; size: -; CDR3: CSARDPAFHEGLAGGQNTQYF; DNA: TGCAGTGCTAGAGACCCGGCCTTTCATGAGGGACTAGCGGGGGGTCAAAATACGCAGTATTTT
D: TRBD1; V: TRBV4-2; J: TRBJ1-5; size: many; CDR3: CASRMGTGANQPQHF; DNA: TGTGCCAGCAGGATGGGGACAGGGGCCAATCAGCCCCAGCATTTT
D: TRBD2; V: TRBV6-6; J: TRBJ2-1; size: -; CDR3: CASMWTSGESYNEQFF; DNA: TGTGCCAGCATGTGGACTAGCGGGGAATCCTACAATGAGCAGTTCTTC
D: -; V: TRBV6-1; J: TRBJ2-3; size: few; CDR3: CASSVPFEGVRREYF; DNA: TGTGCCAGCAGTGTCCCGTTTGAGGGCGTCAGGAGGGAGTATTTT
D: -; V: TRBV20-1; J: TRBJ2-7; size: few; CDR3: CSARREAYEQYF; DNA: TGCAGTGCTAGAAGGGAAGCCTACGAGCAGTACTTC
D: -; V: TRBV28; J: TRBJ1-2; size: many; CDR3: CASSLFPRTANYGYTF; DNA: TGTGCCAGCAGTTTATTTCCCCGGACAGCTAACTATGGCTACACCTTC
D: TRBD1; V: TRBV19; J: TRBJ2-7; size: -; CDR3: CASRLQGASYEQYF; DNA: TGTGCCAGTAGGCTACAGGGGGCTTCCTACGAGCAGTACTTC
D: -; V: TRBV19; J: TRBJ1-4; size: -; CDR3: CASSPVSTNEKLFF; DNA: TGTGCCAGTAGCCCGGTGTCAACTAATGAAAAACTGTTTTTT
D: -; V: TRBV7-8; J: TRBJ2-4; size: many; CDR3: CASSLVPRGRDIQYF; DNA: TGTGCCAGCAGCTTAGTACCCCGGGGGCGAGACATTCAGTACTTC
D: -; V: TRBV2; J: TRBJ2-2; size: -; CDR3: CASMGRVEPNTGELFF; DNA: TGTGCCAGCATGGGTAGGGTTGAACCGAACACCGGGGAGCTGTTTTTT
D: TRBD2; V: TRBV7-9; J: TRBJ2-5; size: few; CDR3: CASSFAGDGRWGQETQYF; DNA: TGTGCCAGCAGCTTCGCGGGGGACGGGAGATGGGGCCAAGAGACCCAGTACTTC
D: -; V: TRBV2; J: TRBJ2-7; size: few; CDR3: CASSEAAYEQYF; DNA: TGTGCCAGCAGTGAAGCCGCCTACGAGCAGTACTTC